Presented here are 24 T cell receptor beta chains from one specimen sequenced in a study of spatial heterogeneity in lung cancer. TCRdb processed the 5' RACE reads anew with MiXCR; each CDR3 protein has one entry. This sample yields about 3,200 distinct CDR3 sequences, of which 16% are seen a single time; 70% to 85% belongs to the top ten. Described time point: sample taken at primary tumor resection. Whole RNA from tumor, nontumor lung or frozen PBMC was sequenced unsorted. The sample consisted of PBMCs, taken at surgery. The receptors here all came from a female donor with early-stage non-small cell lung cancer.

This clonotype was counted many times. J is TRBJ1-2 and V is TRBV28; perhaps TRBD1 as D (6 bases). The CDR3 runs 14 residues. The V gene lost 6 bases and the J gene lost 3 bases, with 14 bases spanning the gap. Germline V gene data show CDR1 as MDHEN and CDR2 as SYDVKM. Written as DNA, the CDR3 is TGTGCCAGCAGGTCGCTAGGGGGGGACTATGGCTACACCTTC. Translating gives CASRSLGGDYGYTF.

The count of this clonotype is one. The chain recombines TRBV7-2 with TRBJ2-3; D is uncertain. Trimming shortened V by 1 base and J by 0 bases, and 8 bases separated the two germline ends. Per germline, CDR1 SGHTA and CDR2 FQGNSA. This CDR3 has 15 residues. As DNA, the CDR3 is TGTGCCAGCAGCTTAGACCGGCCTAGCACAGATACGCAGTATTTT. Translated: CASSLDRPSTDTQYF.

V usage is TRBV15 and J usage is TRBJ2-3, with D perhaps matching TRBD2 (6 bases). This CDR3 spans 13 amino acids. Germline values: CDR1 LNHNV, CDR2 YYDKDF (reference sequence). V was cut by 8 bases and J by 6 bases, with 15 bases left in between. The CDR3 loop is CATRRGLDDTQYF. In DNA, the CDR3 is TGTGCCACCCGGAGGGGTTTGGACGATACGCAGTATTTT.

This clonotype was seen repeatedly, ten times or more. V is TRBV7-9 and J is TRBJ2-7; no definite D call. Germline CDR1 and CDR2: SEHNR and FQNEAQ (reference sequence). This CDR3 spans 13 amino acids. V shed 7 bases and J shed 6 bases, with 16 bases lying between them. The CDR3 region is CASNLGIGIEQYF. In nucleotides, the CDR3 is TGTGCCAGCAACCTTGGCATTGGGATCGAGCAGTACTTC. The full variable domain, its missing parts supplied by reference TRBV7-9 and TRBJ2-7, is DTGVSQNPRHKITKRGQNVTFRCDPISEHNRLYWYRQTLGQGPEFLTYFQNEAQLEKSRLLSDRFSAERPKGSFSTLEIQRTEQGDSAMYLCASNLGIGIEQYFGPGTRLTVT.

Many counts were recorded for this clonotype. CDR3 bases: TGTGCCAGCAGTGAGACGACTAGCATAGAGACCCAGTACTTC. This translates into CASSETTSIETQYF. The V gene is TRBV2, the J gene TRBJ2-5, with 7 positions matching TRBD2. The length of the CDR3 is 14 residues. The germline V gene encodes CDR1 SNHLY and CDR2 FYNNEI. V dropped 3 bases and J dropped 4; count of bases not matched to a gene: 5.

This clonotype was seen repeatedly, ten times or more. The J gene is TRBJ1-5, the V gene TRBV19, with 9 bases identical to TRBD1. Trimming removed 4 bases from V and 0 bases from J; junction bases left unmatched: 1. This CDR3 has 15 residues. Germline V lookup: CDR1 LNHDA, CDR2 SQIVND (reference sequence). The CDR3 reads CASSRDRASNQPQHF. The CDR3 DNA reads as TGTGCCAGTAGTAGGGACAGGGCTAGCAATCAGCCCCAGCATTTT.

By share, this clonotype ranks as large. The genes are TRBV5-1 and TRBJ2-6; D not certain. The CDR3 loop spans 14 amino acids. Trimming took 4 bases from V and 4 from J, leaving 9 bases between them. Germline CDR1 and CDR2: SGHRS and YFSETQ. CDR3 in amino acids: CASSPAWGANVLTF. The CDR3 DNA sequence: TGCGCCAGCAGCCCCGCCTGGGGGGCCAACGTCCTGACTTTC. The full variable domain, with the rest looked up from reference TRBV5-1 and TRBJ2-6, is KAGVTQTPRYLIKTRGQQVTLSCSPISGHRSVSWYQQTPGQGLQFLFEYFSETQRNKGNFPGRFSGRQFSNSRSEMNVSTLELGDSALYLCASSPAWGANVLTFGAGSRLTVL.

This clonotype is classed as medium-sized (0.01 to 0.1%). V is TRBV5-1 and J is TRBJ2-6; TRBD2 agrees at 8 bases. With 0 bases clipped from V and 2 bases from J, the junction kept 10 bases outside the gene matches. The CDR3 is 19 amino acids. CDR1 and CDR2 (germline): SGHRS, YFSETQ. The CDR3 bases are TGCGCCAGCAGCTTGGCCTGGCAAGCGGGAGCGACTGGGGCCAACGTCCTGACTTTC. Its translation is CASSLAWQAGATGANVLTF.

This rearrangement joins TRBV12-3 or TRBV12-4 to TRBJ2-2; a weak D match, TRBD2 (6 bases). Trimming stripped 6 bases from V and 1 base from J, with 12 bases between. The CDR3 loop spans 15 amino acids. The CDR3 reads CASSSRDWNTGELFF. CDR3 DNA sequence: TGTGCCAGCAGCTCCCGGGACTGGAACACCGGGGAGCTGTTTTTT.

The chain has TRBV6-1 and TRBJ2-5; 8 bases line up with TRBD1. Germline V gives CDR1 MNHNS, CDR2 SASEGT. The CDR3 is 15 amino acids. Trimming took 2 bases from V and 5 from J; bases not matched to a gene: 7. The DNA of the CDR3 is TGTGCCAGCAGTGAACCCGCAGGGGGCGGTGAGACCCAGTACTTC. Protein: CASSEPAGGGETQYF.

Notes on this clonotype: A single base separates this from a much larger clone, so it may be a read error. The conserved closing phenylalanine or tryptophan is absent in this CDR3, likely reflecting a read error. CDR3 residues: CASGTDRPSWDTQYY. As DNA, the CDR3 is TGCGCCAGCGGGACGGACAGACCCTCTTGGGATACGCAGTATTAT. The chain recombines TRBV5-1 with TRBJ2-3; D is perhaps TRBD1 (6 bases). The CDR3 totals 15 residues. Trimming removed 7 bases at V and 6 bases at J, with 21 bases between. Germline assignment: CDR1 SGHRS and CDR2 YFSETQ.

This clonotype came up a few times. The CDR3 spells CASREVQGNEKLFF. As DNA, the CDR3 is TGTGCCAGCAGGGAGGTACAGGGTAATGAAAAACTGTTTTTT. The chain combines TRBV2 with TRBJ1-4; D possibly corresponds to TRBD1 (6 bases). Germline V gene sequence: CDR1 SNHLY, CDR2 FYNNEI. The CDR3 contains 14 residues. V dropped 6 bases and J dropped 4 bases, with 12 bases sitting between them.

This clonotype was counted many times. The chain employs TRBV6-5 and TRBJ1-4; 9 bases fit TRBD1. This CDR3 has 14 residues. The germline V gene encodes CDR1 MNHEY and CDR2 SVGAGI. V was clipped by 2 bases and J by 6 bases; unmatched bases: 1. CDR3 in amino acids: CASSYGTGYEKLFF. CDR3 nucleotide sequence: TGTGCCAGCAGTTACGGGACAGGGTATGAAAAACTGTTTTTT.

By frequency in the sample, this clonotype is medium-sized. This chain connects TRBV4-1 to TRBJ2-1; TRBD2 matches 8 bases. Trimming at V came to 7 bases and at J to 8 bases, leaving 7 bases not matched to a gene. The CDR3 loop spans 13 amino acids. Germline V gene sequence: CDR1 MGHRA, CDR2 YSYEKL. The DNA of the CDR3 is TGCGCCAGCAAGGTAGCGGGATCGGATGAGCAGTTCTTC. As protein: CASKVAGSDEQFF.

J is TRBJ2-1 and V is TRBV20-1, with a tentative D call TRBD1 (5 bases). Looked up from germline, CDR1 is DFQATT and CDR2 is SNEGSKA (reference sequence). CDR3 length: 12 residues. V lost 4 bases, J lost 9 bases, and 13 bases lay in between. Written as DNA, the CDR3 is TGCAGTGCTACACCAGGGTTCACTGAGCAGTTCTTC. Encoded protein: CSATPGFTEQFF.

In this sample, this clonotype turned up many times. This chain links TRBV11-2 with TRBJ1-4; possibly TRBD1 for D (6 bases). CDR3 length: 17 amino acids. The V gene's germline CDR1 is SGHAT and CDR2 FQNNGV. Trimming shortened V by 1 base and J by 2 bases, and 14 bases separated the two germline ends. Here the CDR3 reads CASSLVGFGQTNEKLFF. In nucleotides, the CDR3 is TGTGCCAGCAGCTTAGTAGGTTTCGGACAGACTAATGAAAAACTGTTTTTT.

This clonotype was recorded at least ten times. The junction departs from the called germline gene at one end, perhaps through a read error. The V call is TRBV5-6, the J call TRBJ2-1; D is perhaps TRBD1 (5 bases). The V gene's germline CDR1 is SGHDT and CDR2 YYEEEE. The CDR3 contains 11 residues. Here the CDR3 DNA reads TGTGCCAGCAGCTTCGACAGAGCGATGGTCTTC. Translation: CASSFDRAMVF.

This clonotype qualifies as medium-sized. This sequence joins TRBV12-3 or TRBV12-4 and TRBJ2-1, with D possibly being TRBD1 (6 bases). The V end lost 5 bases, the J end lost 3 bases, and 17 bases lay between the germline ends. The CDR3 sequence is 16 residues long. CDR3 sequence reads: CASSPGQPTYYNEQFF. CDR3 nucleotide sequence: TGTGCCAGCAGTCCCGGACAGCCTACATACTACAATGAGCAGTTCTTC.

The chain recombines TRBV4-1 with TRBJ1-6; D not certain. CDR3 length: 12 amino acids. CDR1 is MGHRA and CDR2 is YSYEKL in the germline V gene. V was cut by 0 bases and J by 13 bases, with 7 bases left in between. The CDR3, as DNA: TGCGCCAGCAGCCAAGAATCCGGGCCCCTCCACTTT. This encodes CASSQESGPLHF.

This clonotype was picked up many times. V and J are TRBV27 and TRBJ1-6; D is unclear. The germline CDR1 and CDR2 sequences are MNHEY and SMNVEV (reference sequence). V was shortened by 3 bases and J by 16 bases, with 13 bases between the two germline ends. The CDR3 is 12 amino acids. In DNA form, the CDR3 reads TGTGCCAGCAGTTTGTCTGGGGATAGACTCCACTTT. It specifies CASSLSGDRLHF.

This clonotype came up many times. The rearrangement uses TRBV20-1 and TRBJ2-5; D remains unclear. V lost 6 bases and J 5 bases, leaving 13 bases between the germline ends. The germline CDR1 and CDR2 sequences are DFQATT and SNEGSKA (reference sequence). The CDR3 totals 12 residues. The DNA of the CDR3 is TGCAGTGCCCCTCCCCCCGAGGAGACCCAGTACTTC. Translating gives CSAPPPEETQYF.

The chain carries TRBV28 and TRBJ2-2; 7 nucleotides align to TRBD2. Germline V gives CDR1 MDHEN, CDR2 SYDVKM. The trim removed 4 bases at V and 2 bases at J, leaving 4 bases unmatched. This CDR3 has 15 residues. The CDR3 region has the DNA TGTGCCAGCAGTTCTAGCGGACCCAACACCGGGGAGCTGTTTTTT. Translated, it gives CASSSSGPNTGELFF.

This clonotype rates as medium-sized. The chain recombines TRBV9 with TRBJ2-1; D not resolved. The CDR3 is 14 residues long. Germline CDR1 reads SGDLS; CDR2 reads YYNGEE. The V gene lost 3 bases and the J gene lost 8 bases, with 15 bases spanning the gap. CDR3 bases: TGTGCCAGCAGCGGGGGAAAAGCGTTCTATGAGCAGTTCTTC. Translated: CASSGGKAFYEQFF.

This clonotype was counted ten times or more. This rearrangement joins TRBV20-1 to TRBJ2-4; 14 nucleotides match TRBD2. V was pared by 6 bases and J by 7 bases, with 5 bases of the junction left unmatched. Germline V CDR1 and CDR2: DFQATT, SNEGSKA (reference sequence). The CDR3 extends over 14 amino acids. CDR3 sequence: CSAVGTSGSNIQYF. DNA of the CDR3: TGCAGTGCCGTCGGGACTAGCGGGAGCAACATTCAGTACTTC.